This T cell receptor (beta chain) was captured in a study of shared clonotypes between healthy human individuals. The germline V gene has CDR1 SGHRS and CDR2 YFSETQ. V shed 7 bases and J 0 bases; nucleotides not matched to a gene: 3. The CDR3 totals 14 residues. At a deep level, the assay was run. Using immunoSEQ multiplex PCR, the repertoire was profiled, and TCRdb retains in-frame clones only, with some absent. The sample records some 530,000 clones, over 70% being singletons. The rearrangement links TRBV5-1 to TRBJ2-2, with TRBD1 identical over 7 bases. The sequence was collected from a woman in her thirties or forties in good health. Some clones in this sample may be carry-over from other donors' samples. The sequenced sample consisted of PBMCs. CDR3 loop: CASSDRSNTGELFF. The CDR3 region has the DNA TGCGCCAGCTCGGACAGGTCGAACACCGGGGAGCTGTTTTTT.